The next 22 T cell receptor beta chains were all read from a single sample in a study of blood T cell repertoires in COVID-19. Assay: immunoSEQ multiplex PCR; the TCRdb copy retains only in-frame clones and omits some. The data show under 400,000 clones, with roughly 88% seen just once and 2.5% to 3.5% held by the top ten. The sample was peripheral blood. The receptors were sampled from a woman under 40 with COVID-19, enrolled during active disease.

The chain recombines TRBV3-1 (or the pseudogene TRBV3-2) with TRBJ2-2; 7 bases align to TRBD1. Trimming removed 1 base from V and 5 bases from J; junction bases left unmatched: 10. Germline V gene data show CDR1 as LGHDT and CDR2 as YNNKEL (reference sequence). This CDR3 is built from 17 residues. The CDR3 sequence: CASSQGGGRGPTGELFF. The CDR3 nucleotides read TGTGCCAGCAGCCAAGGAGGGGGCAGGGGACCGACCGGGGAGCTGTTTTTT.

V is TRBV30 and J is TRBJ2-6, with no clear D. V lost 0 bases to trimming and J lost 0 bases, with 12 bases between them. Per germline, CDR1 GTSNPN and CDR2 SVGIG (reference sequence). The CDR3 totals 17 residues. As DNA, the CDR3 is TGTGCCTGGAGTGTACCGCAGGTGATCTCTGGGGCCAACGTCCTGACTTTC. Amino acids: CAWSVPQVISGANVLTF.

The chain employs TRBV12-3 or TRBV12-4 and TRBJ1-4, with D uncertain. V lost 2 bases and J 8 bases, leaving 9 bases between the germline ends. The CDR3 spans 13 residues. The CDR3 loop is CASSLTAGEKLFF. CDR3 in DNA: TGTGCCAGCAGTTTAACGGCGGGGGAAAAACTGTTTTTT.

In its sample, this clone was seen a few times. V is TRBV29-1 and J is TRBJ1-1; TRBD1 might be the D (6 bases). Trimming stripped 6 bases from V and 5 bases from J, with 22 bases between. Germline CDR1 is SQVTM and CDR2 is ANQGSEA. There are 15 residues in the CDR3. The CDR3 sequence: CSVLSGTEGGTEAFF. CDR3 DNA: TGCAGCGTGCTCTCGGGAACCGAAGGGGGTACTGAAGCTTTCTTT. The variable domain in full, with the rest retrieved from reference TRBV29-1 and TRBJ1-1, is SAVISQKPSRDICQRGTSLTIQCQVDSQVTMMFWYRQQPGQSLTLIATANQGSEATYESGFVIDKFPISRPNLTFSTLTVSNMSPEDSSIYLCSVLSGTEGGTEAFFGQGTRLTVV.

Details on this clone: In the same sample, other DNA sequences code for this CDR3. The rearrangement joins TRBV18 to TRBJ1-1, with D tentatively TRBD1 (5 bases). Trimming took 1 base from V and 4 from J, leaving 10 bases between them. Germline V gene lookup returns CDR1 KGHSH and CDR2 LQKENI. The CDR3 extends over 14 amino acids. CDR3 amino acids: CASSPQGEGTEAFF. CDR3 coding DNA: TGTGCCAGCTCACCACAAGGGGAAGGCACTGAAGCTTTCTTT.

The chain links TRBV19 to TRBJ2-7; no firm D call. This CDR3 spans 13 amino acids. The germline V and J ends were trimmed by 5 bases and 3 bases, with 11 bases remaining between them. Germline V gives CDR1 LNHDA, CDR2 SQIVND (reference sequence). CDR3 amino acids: CASSQSPGYEQYF. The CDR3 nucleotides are TGTGCCAGTAGTCAAAGCCCCGGCTACGAGCAGTACTTC.

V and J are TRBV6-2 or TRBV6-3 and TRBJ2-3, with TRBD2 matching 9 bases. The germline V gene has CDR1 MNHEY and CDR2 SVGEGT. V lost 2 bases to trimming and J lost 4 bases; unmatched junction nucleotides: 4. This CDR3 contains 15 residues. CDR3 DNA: TGTGCCAGCAGTTACCTGGGACTAGCTCCAGATACGCAGTATTTT. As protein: CASSYLGLAPDTQYF.

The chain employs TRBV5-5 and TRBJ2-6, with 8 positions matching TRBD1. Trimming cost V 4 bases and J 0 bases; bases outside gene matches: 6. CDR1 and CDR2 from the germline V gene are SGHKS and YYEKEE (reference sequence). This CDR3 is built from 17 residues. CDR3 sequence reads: CASSLGQADSGANVLTF. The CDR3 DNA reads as TGTGCCAGCAGCCTGGGACAGGCTGACTCTGGGGCCAACGTCCTGACTTTC. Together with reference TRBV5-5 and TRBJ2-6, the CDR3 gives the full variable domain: DAGVTQSPTHLIKTRGQQVTLRCSPISGHKSVSWYQQVLGQGPQFIFQYYEKEERGRGNFPDRFSARQFPNYSSELNVNALLLGDSALYLCASSLGQADSGANVLTFGAGSRLTVL.

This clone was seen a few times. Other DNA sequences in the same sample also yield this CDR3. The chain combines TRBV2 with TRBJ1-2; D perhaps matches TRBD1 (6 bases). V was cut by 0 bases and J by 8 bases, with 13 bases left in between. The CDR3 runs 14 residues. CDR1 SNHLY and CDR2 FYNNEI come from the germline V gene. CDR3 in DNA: TGTGCCAGCAGTGAAGCTGGCAGGGGATTAGGCTACACCTTC. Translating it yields CASSEAGRGLGYTF.

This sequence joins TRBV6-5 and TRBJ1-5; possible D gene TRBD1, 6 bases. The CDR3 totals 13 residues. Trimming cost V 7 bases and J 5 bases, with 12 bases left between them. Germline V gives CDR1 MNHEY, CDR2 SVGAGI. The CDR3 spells CASTPGEDQPQHF. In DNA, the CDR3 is TGTGCCAGCACCCCAGGGGAAGATCAGCCCCAGCATTTT.

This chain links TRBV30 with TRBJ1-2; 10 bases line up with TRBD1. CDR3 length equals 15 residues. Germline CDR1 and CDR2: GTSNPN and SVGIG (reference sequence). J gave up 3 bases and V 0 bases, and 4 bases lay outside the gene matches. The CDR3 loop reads CAWSVMGQGYYGYTF. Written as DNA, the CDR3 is TGTGCCTGGAGTGTAATGGGACAGGGGTACTATGGCTACACCTTC.

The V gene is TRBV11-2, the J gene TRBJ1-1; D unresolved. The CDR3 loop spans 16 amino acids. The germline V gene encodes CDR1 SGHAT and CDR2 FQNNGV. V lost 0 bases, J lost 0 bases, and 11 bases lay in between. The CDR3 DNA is TGTGCCAGCAGCTTAGAAACAGCCCAAATGAACACTGAAGCTTTCTTT. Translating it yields CASSLETAQMNTEAFF.

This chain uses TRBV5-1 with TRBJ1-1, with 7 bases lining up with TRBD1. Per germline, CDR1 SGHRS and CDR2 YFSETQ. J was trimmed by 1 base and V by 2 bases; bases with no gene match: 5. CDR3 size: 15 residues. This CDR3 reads CASSFLTGENTEAFF. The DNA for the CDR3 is TGCGCCAGCAGCTTCCTAACAGGGGAGAACACTGAAGCTTTCTTT. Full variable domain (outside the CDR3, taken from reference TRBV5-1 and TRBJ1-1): KAGVTQTPRYLIKTRGQQVTLSCSPISGHRSVSWYQQTPGQGLQFLFEYFSETQRNKGNFPGRFSGRQFSNSRSEMNVSTLELGDSALYLCASSFLTGENTEAFFGQGTRLTVV.

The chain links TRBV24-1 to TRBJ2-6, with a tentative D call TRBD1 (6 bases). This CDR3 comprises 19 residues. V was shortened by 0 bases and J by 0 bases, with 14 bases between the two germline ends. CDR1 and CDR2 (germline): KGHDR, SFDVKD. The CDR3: CATSDLAGDPLSGANVLTF. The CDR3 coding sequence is TGTGCCACCAGTGATTTGGCAGGGGATCCTCTCTCTGGGGCCAACGTCCTGACTTTC.

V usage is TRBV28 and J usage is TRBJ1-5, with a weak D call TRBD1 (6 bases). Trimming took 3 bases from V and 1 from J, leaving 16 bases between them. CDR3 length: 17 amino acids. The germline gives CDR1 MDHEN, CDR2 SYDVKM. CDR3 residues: CASSFTQGYMSNQPQHF. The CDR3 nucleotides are TGTGCCAGCAGTTTTACCCAGGGGTATATGAGCAATCAGCCCCAGCATTTT.

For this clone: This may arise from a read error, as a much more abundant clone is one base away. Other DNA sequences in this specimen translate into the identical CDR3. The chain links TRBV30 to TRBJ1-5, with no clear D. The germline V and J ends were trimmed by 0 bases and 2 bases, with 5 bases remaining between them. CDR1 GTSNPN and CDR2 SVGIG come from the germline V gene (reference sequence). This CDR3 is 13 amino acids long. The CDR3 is CAWSVQGNQPQHF. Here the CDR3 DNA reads TGTGCCTGGAGTGTACAAGGCAATCAGCCCCAGCATTTT. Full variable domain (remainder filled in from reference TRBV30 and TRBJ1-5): SQTIHQWPATLVQPVGSPLSLECTVEGTSNPNLYWYRQAAGRGLQLLFYSVGIGQISSEVPQNLSASRPQDRQFILSSKKLLLSDSGFYLCAWSVQGNQPQHFGDGTRLSIL.

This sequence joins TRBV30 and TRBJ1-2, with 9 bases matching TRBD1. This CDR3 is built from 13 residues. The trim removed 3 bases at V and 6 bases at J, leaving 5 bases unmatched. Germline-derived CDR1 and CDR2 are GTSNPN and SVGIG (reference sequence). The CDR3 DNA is TGTGCCTGGAGCCCGGGACAGGGACATGGCTACACCTTC. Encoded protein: CAWSPGQGHGYTF.

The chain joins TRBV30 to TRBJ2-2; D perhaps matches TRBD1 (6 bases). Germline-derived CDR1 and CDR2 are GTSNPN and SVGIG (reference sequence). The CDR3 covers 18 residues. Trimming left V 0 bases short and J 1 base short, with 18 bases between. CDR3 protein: CAWSVSPTGQLNTGELFF. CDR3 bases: TGTGCCTGGAGTGTGTCCCCGACCGGACAGTTGAACACCGGGGAGCTGTTTTTT.

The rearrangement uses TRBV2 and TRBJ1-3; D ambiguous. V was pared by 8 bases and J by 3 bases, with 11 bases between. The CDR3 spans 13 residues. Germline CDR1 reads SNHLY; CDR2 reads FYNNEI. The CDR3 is CASLTTGGNTIYF. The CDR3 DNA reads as TGTGCCAGCCTTACCACCGGTGGAAACACCATATATTTT.

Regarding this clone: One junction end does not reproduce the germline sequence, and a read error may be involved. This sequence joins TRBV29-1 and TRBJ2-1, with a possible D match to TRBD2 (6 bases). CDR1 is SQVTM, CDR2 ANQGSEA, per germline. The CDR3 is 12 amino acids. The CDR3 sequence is CSVEDQDREILF. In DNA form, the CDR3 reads TGCAGCGTTGAAGATCAGGACCGGGAGATACTCTTC.

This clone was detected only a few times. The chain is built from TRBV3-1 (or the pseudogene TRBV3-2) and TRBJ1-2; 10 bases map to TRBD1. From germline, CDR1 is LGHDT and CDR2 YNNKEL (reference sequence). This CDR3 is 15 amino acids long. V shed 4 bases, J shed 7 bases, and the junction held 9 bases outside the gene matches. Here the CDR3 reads CASSPDRGNWVGYTF. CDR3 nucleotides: TGTGCCAGCAGCCCGGACAGGGGGAACTGGGTTGGCTACACCTTC.

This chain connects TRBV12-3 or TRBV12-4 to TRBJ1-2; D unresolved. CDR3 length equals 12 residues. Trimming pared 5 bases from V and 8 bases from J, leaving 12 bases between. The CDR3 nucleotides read TGTGCCAGCAGTCTTCTCGGCGGGGGCTACACCTTC. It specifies CASSLLGGGYTF.